This T cell receptor beta chain was sequenced in a study of T cells in Graves' hyperthyroidism and ophthalmopathy. There were TCR beta CDR3 regions amplified from RNA transcripts. The TCR CDR3 was amplified in a first-round RT-PCR using the HTBI primer set. In TCRdb, the multiplex PCR reads were re-called with MiXCR into one record per CDR3 protein. The sample lists about 200,000 distinct CDR3 sequences, 17% occurring once. At least ten counts were recorded for this clonotype. The receptor was derived from a woman aged 45-65 years with Graves' hyperthyroidism. Sequencing was performed on blood.

CDR3 sequence: CASTLDRYFEKLFF. CDR3 bases: TGTGCCAGCACCCTGGACAGGTATTTTGAAAAACTGTTTTTT. This chain uses TRBV12-3 or TRBV12-4 with TRBJ1-4, with TRBD1 identical over 7 bases. Losses at the gene ends were 7 bases for V and 7 bases for J; bases not matched to a gene: 9. The length of the CDR3 is 14 residues.